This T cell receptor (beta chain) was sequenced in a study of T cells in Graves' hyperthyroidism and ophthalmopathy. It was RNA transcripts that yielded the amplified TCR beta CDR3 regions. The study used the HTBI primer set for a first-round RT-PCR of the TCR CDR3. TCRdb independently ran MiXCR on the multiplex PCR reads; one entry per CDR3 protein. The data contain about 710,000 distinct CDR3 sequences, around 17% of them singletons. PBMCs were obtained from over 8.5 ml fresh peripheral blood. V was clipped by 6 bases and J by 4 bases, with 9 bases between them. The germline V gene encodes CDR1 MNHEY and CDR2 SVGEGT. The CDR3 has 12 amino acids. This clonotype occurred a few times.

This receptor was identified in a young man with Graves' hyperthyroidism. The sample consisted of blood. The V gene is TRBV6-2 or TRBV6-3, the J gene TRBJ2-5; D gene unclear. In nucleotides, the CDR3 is TGTGCCAGCAGCGACCGGGCAGAGACCCAGTACTTC. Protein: CASSDRAETQYF.